The source of this T cell receptor (beta chain) is a study of blood T cells in healthy people across ages. The use of a sample-barcoded 5' primer and a J-beta primer mix characterized a second PCR of 7 to 11 cycles. MiXCR, applied by TCRdb to the 5' RACE reads, yields one record per CDR3 protein. This sample has about 720,000 distinct CDR3 sequences, with roughly 20% found just once. V was shortened by 8 bases and J by 9 bases, with 29 bases between the two germline ends. Germline V lookup: CDR1 SQVTM, CDR2 ANQGSEA. The CDR3 covers 16 residues. The genes are TRBV29-1 and TRBJ2-1; possible D gene TRBD2, 6 bases. Sequenced sample: blood. The receptor's source is a man between 65 and 80 years old in good health. CDR3 DNA: TGCAGCTTCTCGGTCAGGCCCATAATTCGGAGGGGTGAGCAGTTCTTC. This codes for CSFSVRPIIRRGEQFF.